One and the same sample provided the 16 T cell receptor beta chains below, sequenced in a study of memory CD4+ T cells and cytomegalovirus serostatus. Produced via immunoSEQ multiplex PCR; TCRdb's table is partial and in-frame only. The sample holds 45,000 to 50,000 clones; 60% to 85% are singletons and the top ten take approximately 0.6%. Single viable CD3+CD4+CD8-CD45RO+ cells were sorted as the memory CD4+ T cells. Sequences were obtained from memory CD4+ T cells from blood. These receptors all come from an adult in good health and CMV-seronegative.

This clone was detected a few times. The rearrangement joins TRBV7-4 to TRBJ2-7; D gene uncertain. Looked up from germline, CDR1 is SGHVT and CDR2 is SQSDAQ. This CDR3 has 14 amino acids. V was pared by 3 bases and J by 6 bases, with 15 bases between. The CDR3 loop reads CASSFGPQVGEQYF. The CDR3 DNA sequence: TGTGCCAGCAGCTTTGGTCCGCAGGTCGGCGAGCAGTACTTC.

This chain uses TRBV7-3 with TRBJ1-5; D is ambiguous. This CDR3 has 13 residues. The germline V and J ends were trimmed by 0 bases and 4 bases, with 4 bases remaining between them. Germline V gene sequence: CDR1 SGHTA, CDR2 FQGTGA. This chain's CDR3 is CASSLTGNQPQHF. The CDR3 nucleotides read TGTGCCAGCAGCTTAACGGGAAATCAGCCCCAGCATTTT.

The J gene is TRBJ2-7, the V gene TRBV4-2; possibly TRBD1 or TRBD2 for D (5 bases each). The CDR3 is 13 amino acids. Looked up from germline, CDR1 is LGHNA and CDR2 is YNFKEQ. The V end lost 0 bases, the J end lost 7 bases, and 10 bases lay between the germline ends. Here the CDR3 DNA reads TGTGCCAGCAGCCAAGACGCGTGGGGGGAGCAGTACTTC. Its protein is CASSQDAWGEQYF.

The chain employs TRBV5-1 and TRBJ2-3, with TRBD1 matching 7 bases. There are 15 residues in the CDR3. Losses at the gene ends were 2 bases for V and 5 bases for J; bases not matched to a gene: 8. Germline V gene sequence: CDR1 SGHRS, CDR2 YFSETQ. CDR3 DNA: TGCGCCAGCAGCTTTGGGACAGCAAATATAGATACGCAGTATTTT. Amino acids: CASSFGTANIDTQYF.

The chain recombines TRBV18 with TRBJ2-5; D gene ambiguous. V was shortened by 3 bases and J by 0 bases, with 11 bases between the two germline ends. This CDR3 region has 15 residues. Per germline, CDR1 KGHSH and CDR2 LQKENI. The CDR3 reads CASSPPPRNQETQYF. CDR3 nucleotides: TGTGCCAGCTCACCCCCCCCTAGAAACCAAGAGACCCAGTACTTC.

The chain employs TRBV4-1 and TRBJ1-6, with 10 bases aligning to TRBD1. This CDR3 is built from 22 residues. J lost 1 base, V lost 0 bases, and 15 bases had no gene match. From germline, CDR1 is MGHRA and CDR2 YSYEKL. DNA for the CDR3: TGCGCCAGCAGCCAAGAAGCGTGGGGACAGGGGCGGTTATCATCCTATAATTCACCCCTCCACTTT. Encoded protein: CASSQEAWGQGRLSSYNSPLHF.

This chain's CDR3 is CAWSRPIGEKYF. The CDR3 DNA is TGTGCCTGGAGTAGGCCCATAGGGGAAAAGTACTTC. This chain links TRBV30 with TRBJ2-7; D possibly corresponds to TRBD1 (5 bases). The V end was cut by 2 bases, the J end by 11 bases, with 16 bases between. The CDR3 has 12 amino acids. Germline CDR1 and CDR2: GTSNPN and SVGIG (reference sequence).

The chain recombines TRBV11-2 with TRBJ2-2, with D possibly matching TRBD1 (5 bases). The CDR3 covers 14 residues. V shed 5 bases and J shed 2 bases, with 9 bases lying between them. Germline V gives CDR1 SGHAT, CDR2 FQNNGV. This chain's CDR3 is CASSARVNTGELFF. The CDR3 DNA reads TGTGCCAGCAGCGCCAGGGTTAACACCGGGGAGCTGTTTTTT.

V and J are TRBV6-5 and TRBJ1-2; 7 bases agree with TRBD1. Germline lookup yields CDR1 MNHEY and CDR2 SVGAGI. The CDR3 sequence is 14 residues long. V gave up 8 bases and J gave up 8 bases; unmatched junction bases: 14. CDR3 protein: CASLQGQGIGGYTF. The DNA of the CDR3 is TGTGCCAGCCTACAGGGGCAAGGGATAGGGGGCTACACCTTC.

The gene calls are TRBV4-3 and TRBJ1-5; possibly TRBD1 for D (5 bases). V lost 2 bases to trimming and J lost 6 bases, with 14 bases between them. This CDR3 region has 15 residues. The germline V gene has CDR1 LGHNA and CDR2 YSLEER. The chain's CDR3 is CASSQPPGLGQPQHF. Here the CDR3 DNA reads TGCGCCAGCAGCCAACCCCCAGGGTTGGGTCAGCCCCAGCATTTT.

The chain joins TRBV5-6 to TRBJ2-2; D is tentatively TRBD1 or TRBD2 (5 bases each). CDR3 size: 15 residues. V lost 3 bases and J lost 0, with 9 bases in between. Per the germline V gene, CDR1 is SGHDT and CDR2 is YYEEEE. The CDR3 bases are TGTGCCAGCAGCTCGGGACCCGCGAACACCGGGGAGCTGTTTTTT. The encoded protein is CASSSGPANTGELFF.

The chain carries TRBV6-1 and TRBJ2-7, with a weak D call TRBD1 (6 bases). The germline CDR1 and CDR2 sequences are MNHNS and SASEGT. CDR3 length: 12 residues. Trimming removed 2 bases at V and 7 bases at J, with 9 bases between. The CDR3 sequence: CASSEITGEQYF. Here the CDR3 DNA reads TGTGCCAGCAGTGAAATAACAGGGGAGCAGTACTTC.

The genes are TRBV29-1 and TRBJ2-1; D is undetermined. Germline V gives CDR1 SQVTM, CDR2 ANQGSEA. The CDR3 extends over 14 amino acids. V lost 4 bases, J lost 4 bases, and 14 bases lay in between. The CDR3 nucleotides read TGCAGCGTTGGTAAGGCAGGCCCTTACAATGAGCAGTTCTTC. It translates to CSVGKAGPYNEQFF.

The chain uses TRBV7-6 and TRBJ2-5, with 10 bases aligning to TRBD1. The germline gives CDR1 SGHVS, CDR2 FNYEAQ. The ends lost 1 base at V and 4 bases at J; junction bases unmatched: 0. CDR3 length: 14 amino acids. CDR3 sequence: CASSLGTGGETQYF. The DNA for the CDR3 is TGTGCCAGCAGCTTAGGGACAGGGGGAGAGACCCAGTACTTC.

The chain has TRBV4-1 and TRBJ2-7, with 9 bases lining up with TRBD1. Losses at the gene ends were 0 bases for V and 4 bases for J; bases not matched to a gene: 13. The CDR3 spans 18 residues. From germline, CDR1 is MGHRA and CDR2 YSYEKL. In DNA, the CDR3 is TGCGCCAGCAGCCAAGAGCCACCTGGCGGGACAGGGTCATACGAGCAGTACTTC. Translated, it gives CASSQEPPGGTGSYEQYF.

The rearrangement joins TRBV2 to TRBJ1-2; D is perhaps TRBD1 (5 bases). This CDR3 spans 13 amino acids. CDR1 is SNHLY, CDR2 FYNNEI, per germline. Trimming removed 6 bases from V and 6 bases from J, with 14 bases in between. Here the CDR3 reads CASRGEGTHGYTF. The CDR3 nucleotides are TGTGCCAGCAGGGGGGAGGGGACCCATGGCTACACCTTC.